This TCR beta chain appears in the sequencing data of a study of cytomegalovirus exposure and HLA in healthy donors. Study background: Of all 370 or so donors who were genotyped, around 82% belonged to the Caucasian-associated ancestry cluster.

Healthy people donating bone marrow made up the donors. With regard to this clone: The antigen remains unidentified.

General study findings and limits: A missense DCLRE1C variant was associated with V- and J-gene trimming of TCR beta chains in a later analysis, and an independent cohort replicated the association.

In germline, CDR1 is SGDLS, CDR2 YYNGEE. The CDR3 sequence is 15 residues long. Trimming took off 2 bases at V and 4 bases at J, with 13 bases between the two ends. Both 60 Vbeta primers and 13 Jbeta primers went into the PCR. The table came from immunoSEQ multiplex PCR; TCRdb's copy has only in-frame clones and leaves some out. The sample holds around 150,000 clones, around 79% seen once. The receptor was isolated from a human donor in good health. The chain employs TRBV9 and TRBJ2-1; maybe TRBD2 (6 bases). Sequenced sample: PBMCs. The DNA for the CDR3 is TGTGCCAGCAGCGTGTGGGACTTCCCGTACAATGAGCAGTTCTTC. Translation: CASSVWDFPYNEQFF. Full variable domain (remainder filled in from reference TRBV9 and TRBJ2-1): DSGVTQTPKHLITATGQRVTLRCSPRSGDLSVYWYQQSLDQGLQFLIQYYNGEERAKGNILERFSAQQFPDLHSELNLSSLELGDSALYFCASSVWDFPYNEQFFGPGTRLTVL.